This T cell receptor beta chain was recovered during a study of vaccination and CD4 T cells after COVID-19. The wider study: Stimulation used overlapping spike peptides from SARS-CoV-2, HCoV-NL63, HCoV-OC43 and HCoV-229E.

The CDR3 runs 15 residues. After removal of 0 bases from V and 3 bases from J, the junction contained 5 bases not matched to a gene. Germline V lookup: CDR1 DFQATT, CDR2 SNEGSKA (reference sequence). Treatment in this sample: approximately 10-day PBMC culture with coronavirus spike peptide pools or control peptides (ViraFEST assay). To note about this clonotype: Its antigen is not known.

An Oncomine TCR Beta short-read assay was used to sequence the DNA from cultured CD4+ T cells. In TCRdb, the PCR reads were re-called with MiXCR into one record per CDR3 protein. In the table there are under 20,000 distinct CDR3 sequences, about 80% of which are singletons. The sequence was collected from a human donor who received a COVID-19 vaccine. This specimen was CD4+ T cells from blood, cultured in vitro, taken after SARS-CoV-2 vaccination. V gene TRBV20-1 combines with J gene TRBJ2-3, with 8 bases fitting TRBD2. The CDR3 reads CSARDGVAGTDTQYF. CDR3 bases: TGCAGTGCTAGAGATGGAGTAGCGGGGACAGATACGCAGTATTTT.